This entry describes one T cell receptor (beta chain). The antigen remains unidentified. This sample was included in a study of T cells after posttransplantation cyclophosphamide. The length of the CDR3 is 14 residues. Germline-derived CDR1 and CDR2 are SNHLY and FYNNEI. The V segment lost 5 bases and the J segment 5 bases; nucleotides outside the gene matches: 8. Sequencing was performed with immunoSEQ multiplex PCR; in TCRdb, only in-frame clones are kept and a portion is missing. The profile covers 45,000 or so clones, with roughly 92% appearing a single time and 3% to 3.5% taken by the ten largest. Study observations and caveats: Later post-transplant blood repertoires were often dominated by donor CD8+ memory clones. Recipient CMV seropositivity and CMV reactivation strongly tracked TRB clonality. Tissue-infiltrating T cells from skin or gut overlapped little with blood T cells.

The TCR sequence derives from a woman aged 45-60 years in good health and a related stem cell transplant donor. Material: PBMCs. The J gene is TRBJ2-5, the V gene TRBV2; 7 nucleotides match TRBD1. The DNA of the CDR3 is TGTGCCAGCAGTTTGGACAGGAATTTCGAGACCCAGTACTTC. It yields the protein CASSLDRNFETQYF.